These 14 T cell receptor beta chains came from one sample sequenced in a study of vaccination and CD4 T cells after COVID-19 (dated by TCRdb to between 2020 and 2023). Their cognate antigens are unknown. The treatment or condition label corresponds to: approximately nine-day PBMC culture with coronavirus spike peptide pools or control peptides (ViraFEST assay). CD4+ T cells from unexposed donors were collected before the COVID-19 pandemic (2011-2018). The method was PCR. Sequencing relied on an Illumina iSeq 100. TCR sequencing of DNA from cultured CD4+ T cells used the Oncomine TCR Beta short-read assay at the Johns Hopkins FTIC core. TCRdb redid the processing of the public reads, applying fastp at Q25 and MiXCR, and retained in-frame beta chains. Rows are combined by CDR3 protein, so each entry shows the most common genes and DNA. The sample table shows 7,000 or so distinct CDR3 sequences, and roughly 50% are seen once. The ten largest clones represent around a third of the sample.

The material sequenced was CD4+ T cells from blood, cultured in vitro. All receptors come from a human donor in good health.

The rearrangement joins TRBV7-6 to TRBJ2-7; D could derive from TRBD1 or TRBD2 (6 bases each). The V gene lost 2 bases and the J gene lost 4 bases, with 15 bases spanning the gap. Germline V gives CDR1 SGHVS, CDR2 FNYEAQ. CDR3 length equals 15 residues. The CDR3 is CASSLQAGQVYEQYF. CDR3 nucleotide sequence: TGTGCCAGCAGCTTACAGGCGGGACAAGTATACGAGCAGTACTTC.

The chain joins TRBV2 to TRBJ2-2; possibly TRBD2 for D (6 bases). The CDR3 is 13 residues long. Between the trimmed V and J ends, which lost 4 bases and 8 bases, there was a span of 11 bases. CDR1 is SNHLY, CDR2 FYNNEI, per germline. The CDR3 DNA reads as TGTGCCAGCAGTGCACTAGCCGGTGGGGAGCTGTTTTTT. This sequence encodes CASSALAGGELFF.

The genes are TRBV5-1 and TRBJ1-5; 11 nucleotides match TRBD1. V lost 4 bases and J lost 7; bases outside the gene matches: 1. The CDR3 length is 13 residues. Germline assignment: CDR1 SGHRS and CDR2 YFSETQ. As DNA, the CDR3 is TGCGCCAGCAGCCGGACAGGGGGCCAGCCCCAGCATTTT. Protein product: CASSRTGGQPQHF.

The V call is TRBV12-3 or TRBV12-4, the J call TRBJ2-6; 7 positions agree with TRBD2. J gave up 2 bases and V 8 bases, and 6 bases lay outside the gene matches. This CDR3 region has 15 residues. The CDR3 DNA sequence: TGTGCCAGCCGAGGGAGGGACCCTGGGGCCAACGTCCTGACTTTC. Protein product: CASRGRDPGANVLTF.

This clonotype was detected only a few times. The V gene is TRBV11-2, the J gene TRBJ2-5, with 8 bases that match TRBD1. Germline lookup yields CDR1 SGHAT and CDR2 FQNNGV. J was trimmed by 1 base and V by 5 bases; bases with no gene match: 9. The CDR3 extends over 16 amino acids. The CDR3 nucleotides read TGTGCCAGCAGCCGATCGCAAACAGGGGGCCAAGAGACCCAGTACTTC. This codes for CASSRSQTGGQETQYF.

V gene TRBV6-1 combines with J gene TRBJ1-1; D ambiguous. Germline V gives CDR1 MNHNS, CDR2 SASEGT. The CDR3 spans 13 residues. Between the trimmed V and J ends, which lost 2 bases and 6 bases, there was a span of 10 bases. CDR3 in amino acids: CASSELASAEAFF. In DNA form, the CDR3 reads TGTGCCAGCAGTGAATTGGCTTCTGCTGAAGCTTTCTTT.

This clonotype appeared a few times. The chain joins TRBV27 to TRBJ1-1, with D unclear. V was pared by 8 bases and J by 0 bases, with 28 bases between. Germline V lookup: CDR1 MNHEY, CDR2 SMNVEV (reference sequence). This CDR3 is built from 19 residues. The CDR3 is CASGELRDHRPVLNTEAFF. Written as DNA, the CDR3 is TGTGCCAGCGGGGAACTCCGGGATCACAGACCTGTATTGAACACTGAAGCTTTCTTT.

Concerning this clonotype: Sequence at one end of the junction differs from germline and may be a read error. The chain links TRBV29-1 to TRBJ1-2; a weak D match, TRBD1 (5 bases). Germline lookup yields CDR1 SQVTM and CDR2 ANQGSEA. This CDR3 region has 11 residues. The CDR3 loop reads CGVERDPGYTF. CDR3 nucleotide sequence: TGCGGCGTTGAGCGGGACCCCGGCTACACCTTC.

In this sample, this clonotype turned up once. The chain has TRBV29-1 and TRBJ1-2; 8 nucleotides line up with TRBD1. The V gene's germline CDR1 is SQVTM and CDR2 ANQGSEA. The V segment lost 6 bases and the J segment 6 bases; nucleotides outside the gene matches: 12. The CDR3 runs to 14 residues. CDR3 DNA: TGCAGCGTCGCCGGGACAGGTGAGCCCCATGGCTACACCTTC. As protein: CSVAGTGEPHGYTF.

The rearrangement links TRBV12-3 or TRBV12-4 to TRBJ1-2, with D unclear. The CDR3 has 14 residues. Trimming cost V 1 base and J 7 bases, with 13 bases left between them. The CDR3 protein is CASSLESLYVGYTF. The CDR3 DNA reads as TGTGCCAGCAGTTTAGAGTCACTGTACGTTGGCTACACCTTC.

This clonotype was counted only a few times. V is TRBV6-5 and J is TRBJ2-5; weak D call: TRBD2 (5 bases). V dropped 4 bases and J dropped 5 bases, with 14 bases sitting between them. In germline, CDR1 is MNHEY, CDR2 SVGAGI. The CDR3 runs to 14 residues. The CDR3 DNA reads as TGTGCCAGCAGTTTACTAGGACCGCGGGAGACCCAGTACTTC. Translating gives CASSLLGPRETQYF.

The V call is TRBV6-1, the J call TRBJ1-1, with 9 bases aligning to TRBD1. Per the germline V gene, CDR1 is MNHNS and CDR2 is SASEGT. This CDR3 region has 16 residues. With 6 bases clipped from V and 0 bases from J, the junction kept 8 bases outside the gene matches. The CDR3 DNA follows: TGTGCCAGCAGCTCCTACAGGGGGCCCTTGAACACTGAAGCTTTCTTT. Translated, it gives CASSSYRGPLNTEAFF.

This clonotype was recorded a few times. J is TRBJ2-1 and V is TRBV7-3, with TRBD2 matching 7 bases. J was trimmed by 1 base and V by 1 base; bases with no gene match: 7. Germline lookup yields CDR1 SGHTA and CDR2 FQGTGA. This CDR3 has 17 amino acids. In DNA form, the CDR3 reads TGTGCCAGCAGCTTAAAATTCCGGCGGGGGTCCTACAATGAGCAGTTCTTC. The encoded protein is CASSLKFRRGSYNEQFF. Using reference TRBV7-3 and TRBJ2-1 for the parts outside the CDR3, the full variable domain is GAGVSQTPSNKVTEKGKYVELRCDPISGHTALYWYRQSLGQGPEFLIYFQGTGAADDSGLPNDRFFAVRPEGSVSTLKIQRTERGDSAVYLCASSLKFRRGSYNEQFFGPGTRLTVL.

This clonotype was observed a few times. CDR3: CSAQVSGANVLTF. The CDR3 bases are TGCAGTGCGCAGGTATCTGGGGCCAACGTCCTGACTTTC. V usage is TRBV20-1 and J usage is TRBJ2-6, with unresolved D. CDR3 length: 13 amino acids. The ends were cut back, 6 bases at V and 1 base at J, with 7 bases in the middle. The germline CDR1 and CDR2 sequences are DFQATT and SNEGSKA (reference sequence).